This is a list of T cell receptor beta chains from one sample in a study of T cells in Graves' hyperthyroidism and ophthalmopathy. TCRdb itself ran the multiplex PCR reads through MiXCR, one entry per CDR3 protein. This table holds about 96,000 distinct CDR3 sequences, about 51% found once. What was sequenced was blood. These TCRs come from a woman aged 40-49 years with Graves' hyperthyroidism. The CDR3 runs from the conserved cysteine through the conserved F or W.

v_gene: TRBV6-1
j_gene: TRBJ1-4
CDR3aa: CASSERGTNEKLFF

v_gene: TRBV20-1
j_gene: TRBJ2-7
CDR3aa: CSARSLSYEQYF

v_gene: TRBV7-2
j_gene: TRBJ2-7
CDR3aa: CASSQPRTSGRAWYF

v_gene: TRBV15
j_gene: TRBJ2-5
CDR3aa: CATSREIGRGASQYF

v_gene: TRBV10-3
j_gene: TRBJ2-6
CDR3aa: CATRQGANVLTF

v_gene: TRBV4-2
j_gene: TRBJ1-5
CDR3aa: CASSQASGSETQHF

v_gene: TRBV7-6
j_gene: TRBJ2-5
CDR3aa: CAGSFRGSQETQYF

v_gene: TRBV25-1
j_gene: TRBJ2-5
CDR3aa: CASSAPTSRGVGETQYF

v_gene: TRBV3-1
j_gene: TRBJ2-5
CDR3aa: CASSQQTSGSETQYF

v_gene: TRBV9
j_gene: TRBJ2-5
CDR3aa: CASSPGAGNQPQYF

v_gene: TRBV20-1
j_gene: TRBJ1-1
CDR3aa: CSAATGRTEAFF

v_gene: TRBV10-3
j_gene: TRBJ1-3
CDR3aa: CAISPSGDRDTIYF

v_gene: TRBV7-2
j_gene: TRBJ1-2
CDR3aa: CASSQDLYGYTF

v_gene: TRBV7-6
j_gene: TRBJ2-7
CDR3aa: CASSPGTGDGEQYF

v_gene: TRBV20-1
j_gene: TRBJ1-5
CDR3aa: CSARIYWQRQPQHF

v_gene: TRBV7-9
j_gene: TRBJ2-7
CDR3aa: CASSSPPGQGALDEQYF

v_gene: TRBV3-1
j_gene: TRBJ1-6
CDR3aa: CASSQGSTPNSPLHF

v_gene: TRBV7-9
j_gene: TRBJ1-1
CDR3aa: CASSVGGGYTEAFF

v_gene: TRBV6-5
j_gene: TRBJ2-2
CDR3aa: CASSYVGGSGELFF

v_gene: TRBV29-1
j_gene: TRBJ2-5
CDR3aa: CSTRGGDQETQYF

v_gene: TRBV7-2
j_gene: TRBJ1-5
CDR3aa: CATGLTGPRNQPQHF

v_gene: TRBV30
j_gene: TRBJ2-5
CDR3aa: CAWSRAGETQYF

v_gene: TRBV7-9
j_gene: TRBJ2-5
CDR3aa: CASSQDFRIQETQYF

v_gene: TRBV30
j_gene: TRBJ1-1
CDR3aa: CAWSALTEAFF

v_gene: TRBV5-1
j_gene: TRBJ2-2
CDR3aa: CASSRPGQVGEQYFGPGTGELFF

v_gene: TRBV10-3
j_gene: TRBJ1-1
CDR3aa: CAISVASGQGPTEAFF

v_gene: TRBV24-1
j_gene: TRBJ1-1
CDR3aa: CATAQGNTEAFF

v_gene: TRBV5-1
j_gene: TRBJ2-5
CDR3aa: CASRGGTSFRETQYF

v_gene: TRBV25-1
j_gene: TRBJ1-1
CDR3aa: CTSRDYGNTEAFF

v_gene: TRBV9
j_gene: TRBJ2-2
CDR3aa: CASSAGTGF

v_gene: TRBV2
j_gene: TRBJ1-1
CDR3aa: CATGSGQGAGRNTEAFF

v_gene: TRBV7-3
j_gene: TRBJ2-6
CDR3aa: CASSQLRFTEAFFGQSGANVLTF

v_gene: TRBV7-9
j_gene: TRBJ2-5
CDR3aa: CASSLATGGYETQYF

v_gene: TRBV9
j_gene: TRBJ2-3
CDR3aa: CASSVGGGLGTDTQYF

v_gene: TRBV29-1
j_gene: TRBJ2-7
CDR3aa: CSVSTSGPHEQYF

v_gene: TRBV29-1
j_gene: TRBJ2-7
CDR3aa: CSVELAGGGLYEQYF

v_gene: TRBV5-1
j_gene: TRBJ2-6
CDR3aa: CASSLVAGLGANVLTF

v_gene: TRBV7-3
j_gene: TRBJ2-7
CDR3aa: CASSLGKEYEQYF

v_gene: TRBV2
j_gene: TRBJ1-5
CDR3aa: CASAGGGSNQPQHF

v_gene: TRBV7-2
j_gene: TRBJ2-5
CDR3aa: CASGGGETQYF

v_gene: TRBV20-1
j_gene: TRBJ1-1
CDR3aa: CSARDLVRYTEAFF